What follows describes a single T cell receptor (beta chain). The CDR3 runs 15 residues. Germline V gives CDR1 SGHDT, CDR2 YYEEEE. Between the trimmed V and J ends, which lost 0 bases and 0 bases, there was a span of 7 bases. This entry is derived from a study of T cells in localized non-small cell lung cancer. The repertoire was sequenced with immunoSEQ multiplex PCR; TCRdb's copy has only in-frame clones and lacks some. The sample lists more than 100,000 clones, 89% occurring once. The chain combines TRBV5-6 with TRBJ1-3; D not resolved. This TCR came from a female donor older than 55 with stage I lung adenocarcinoma. Sequences were derived from peripheral blood, sampled before any cancer treatment. Here the CDR3 DNA reads TGTGCCAGCAGCTTGGAGGCCCTCTCTGGAAACACCATATATTTT. Translating it yields CASSLEALSGNTIYF.